A selection of T cell receptor beta chains follows, all from one sample in a study of blood T cell repertoires in COVID-19. TCRdb keeps only in-frame clones here, not all; method: immunoSEQ multiplex PCR. The sample has fewer than 200,000 clones, roughly 81% seen once. The source material was peripheral blood. The receptors originated from a man aged 40-50 years with acute or convalescent COVID-19. Both conserved end residues are part of each CDR3. The order of the fields is CDR3 length, J gene, V gene, CDR3 protein.

CDR3 length: 14; J gene: TRBJ1-1; V gene: TRBV9; CDR3 protein: CASSEGQVGTEAFF
CDR3 length: 14; J gene: TRBJ1-2; V gene: TRBV19; CDR3 protein: CASRRQGASYGYTF
CDR3 length: 15; J gene: TRBJ2-1; V gene: TRBV27; CDR3 protein: CASSFRTSGGAEQFF
CDR3 length: 14; J gene: TRBJ2-1; V gene: TRBV7-7; CDR3 protein: CASSLAANRGEQFF
CDR3 length: 14; J gene: TRBJ2-7; V gene: TRBV11-3; CDR3 protein: CASSLSAGSYEQYF
CDR3 length: 14; J gene: TRBJ2-1; V gene: TRBV3-1/TRBV3-2; CDR3 protein: CASSRRGAWNEQFF
CDR3 length: 14; J gene: TRBJ2-2; V gene: TRBV7-2; CDR3 protein: CAIAGGLSRRELFF
CDR3 length: 13; J gene: TRBJ1-2; V gene: TRBV5-1; CDR3 protein: CASSLQGKDGYTF
CDR3 length: 15; J gene: TRBJ2-3; V gene: TRBV9; CDR3 protein: CASSVGASDTDTQYF
CDR3 length: 13; J gene: TRBJ2-1; V gene: TRBV18; CDR3 protein: CASSSRRDREQFF
CDR3 length: 12; J gene: TRBJ1-2; V gene: TRBV5-6; CDR3 protein: CASSPQGFGYTF
CDR3 length: 15; J gene: TRBJ1-1; V gene: TRBV11-2; CDR3 protein: CASSLTGQANTEAFF
CDR3 length: 14; J gene: TRBJ2-7; V gene: TRBV20-1; CDR3 protein: CSASSGDPFYEQYF
CDR3 length: 15; J gene: TRBJ1-2; V gene: TRBV7-2; CDR3 protein: CASRQTDRGPAGYTF
CDR3 length: 15; J gene: TRBJ2-1; V gene: TRBV6-6; CDR3 protein: CASKRQGSSYNEQFF
CDR3 length: 16; J gene: TRBJ1-3; V gene: TRBV3-1/TRBV3-2; CDR3 protein: CASSQGTGWEGNTIYF
CDR3 length: 16; J gene: TRBJ2-1; V gene: TRBV6-2/TRBV6-3; CDR3 protein: CASSYSTSGGNDEQFF
CDR3 length: 15; J gene: TRBJ2-7; V gene: TRBV19; CDR3 protein: CASSVIATGIYEQYF
CDR3 length: 14; J gene: TRBJ2-1; V gene: TRBV11-3; CDR3 protein: CASSLDTGYNEQFF
CDR3 length: 13; J gene: TRBJ1-1; V gene: TRBV11-2; CDR3 protein: CASSLGGITEAFF
CDR3 length: 13; J gene: TRBJ1-4; V gene: TRBV18; CDR3 protein: CASSPRGDEKLFF
CDR3 length: 14; J gene: TRBJ1-6; V gene: TRBV19; CDR3 protein: CASSIQGGHSPLHF
CDR3 length: 12; J gene: TRBJ1-6; V gene: TRBV6-1; CDR3 protein: CASSDSPSPLHF
CDR3 length: 16; J gene: TRBJ2-3; V gene: TRBV2; CDR3 protein: CASTTGGGPGTDTQYF
CDR3 length: 14; J gene: TRBJ1-1; V gene: TRBV9; CDR3 protein: CASSAGNRQSEAFF
CDR3 length: 14; J gene: TRBJ2-5; V gene: TRBV7-2; CDR3 protein: CASSSRRTQETQYF
CDR3 length: 15; J gene: TRBJ1-6; V gene: TRBV18; CDR3 protein: CASSPGRGDNSPLHF
CDR3 length: 15; J gene: TRBJ1-5; V gene: TRBV5-5; CDR3 protein: CASSLLGGSGQPQHF